This T cell receptor (beta chain) came from a study of monozygotic twins with inflammatory bowel disease. T cells were not sorted, and total RNA was isolated straight from whole blood. This CDR3 has 14 residues. From germline, CDR1 is MNHNS and CDR2 SASEGT. The authors used approximately 3,300 ng of total RNA per TCR library. Each CDR3 protein gets one entry in TCRdb, which reprocessed the 5' RACE reads and gives no DNA. This sample's table reports about 300,000 distinct CDR3 sequences. This chain joins TRBV6-1 and TRBJ2-4; TCRdb's D call, TRBD2, is unchecked because there is no DNA. This sequence was found in a human donor with ulcerative colitis or Crohn's disease, or a healthy co-twin of an affected twin (not recorded which). The specimen was blood. CDR3 protein: CASKKEGAKNIQYF.